This T cell receptor (beta chain) was sequenced in a study of blood T cell repertoires in COVID-19. In the original processing: Reference gene primer amplification yielded estimated nucleated cell counts. Sequencing used immunoSEQ multiplex PCR; TCRdb keeps in-frame clones, though not all of them. Clone size and the V and J calls come from that table; the DNA yielded D and trimming. The table records around 200,000 clones, about 86% of them present only once. The sequenced sample was peripheral blood. The source is a woman aged 18-29 years who had recovered from COVID-19.

CDR3 bases: TGTGCCAGCAGTTGGACGGGACTAGCCACGACCGGGGAGCTGTTTTTT. Its protein product is CASSWTGLATTGELFF. V usage is TRBV2 and J usage is TRBJ2-2, with 9 bases identical to TRBD2. After removal of 5 bases from V and 5 bases from J, the junction contained 9 bases not matched to a gene. This CDR3 comprises 16 residues. In germline, CDR1 is SNHLY, CDR2 FYNNEI. Based on the CDR3 plus reference TRBV2 and TRBJ2-2, the full variable domain is EPEVTQTPSHQVTQMGQEVILRCVPISNHLYFYWYRQILGQKVEFLVSFYNNEISEKSEIFDDQFSVERPDGSNFTLKIRSTKLEDSAMYFCASSWTGLATTGELFFGEGSRLTVL.